The sequence of this T cell receptor (beta chain) was determined in a study of PD-1 blockade in classical Hodgkin lymphoma. Study outcomes and limitations: When set against healthy donors, newly diagnosed patients were reported to show lower baseline TCR diversity. With respect to the repertoire differences, their causes, possibly disease activity or prior therapy, remain undefined.

Indicated time point: newly diagnosed, previously untreated cHL patient sample. Starting with thawed PBMCs, CD4+ T cells were purified by magnetic negative selection. Peripheral samples used as comparators were newly diagnosed, untreated classical Hodgkin lymphoma PBMCs. Using immunoSEQ multiplex PCR, the repertoire was profiled, and TCRdb retains in-frame clones only, with some absent. The data show nearly 25,000 clones, roughly nine tenths seen once. The CDR3 sequence is 15 residues long. The germline V gene has CDR1 LNHDA and CDR2 SQIVND (reference sequence). Unmatched junction bases numbered 5, after V lost 5 bases and J lost 0 bases. Notes on this clone: What it recognizes is unknown.

The sequence came from a human donor with classical Hodgkin lymphoma. The V gene is TRBV19, the J gene TRBJ1-1; TRBD1 matches 8 bases. The source material was CD4+ T cells from blood. The CDR3 spells CASSPDRDMNTEAFF. CDR3 in DNA: TGTGCCAGTAGTCCGGACAGGGATATGAACACTGAAGCTTTCTTT.